Reported below is one TCR beta chain. The antigen is not known. Germline-derived CDR1 and CDR2 are SQVTM and ANQGSEA. This CDR3 has 13 residues. V trimming: 5 bases; J trimming: 6 bases; junction bases outside the gene matches: 9. PCR was performed a second time for about 7 to 12 cycles using a sample-barcoded 5' primer and a J-beta primer mix. Each cDNA was tagged by a template-switch adaptor containing 12 random nucleotides. TCRdb reprocessed the 5' RACE reads with MiXCR, giving one entry per CDR3 protein. The sample shows some 1.1 million distinct CDR3 sequences, 35% to 40% of them seen only once. This record comes from a study of blood T cells in healthy people across ages. Study outcomes and limitations: Among T cells, TCR beta diversity per million cells dropped roughly linearly as age rose.

Per sample, a minimum of 6.5 million PBMCs were isolated. The sequence came from a man between 18 and 35 years old in good health. This rearrangement joins TRBV29-1 to TRBJ1-1, with TRBD1 matching 7 bases. The specimen sequenced was blood. This CDR3 is CSVRGRGIPEAFF. CDR3 bases: TGCAGCGTTAGGGGCAGGGGGATCCCTGAAGCTTTCTTT. The variable domain in full, with the rest retrieved from reference TRBV29-1 and TRBJ1-1, is SAVISQKPSRDICQRGTSLTIQCQVDSQVTMMFWYRQQPGQSLTLIATANQGSEATYESGFVIDKFPISRPNLTFSTLTVSNMSPEDSSIYLCSVRGRGIPEAFFGQGTRLTVV.